This paragraph reports one T cell receptor (beta chain). Its antigen remains unknown. The authors ran a second PCR of roughly 6 to 12 cycles using a sample-barcoded 5' primer and a J-beta primer mix. TCRdb reanalysed the 5' RACE reads using MiXCR and keeps one entry per CDR3 protein. The table shows more than 650,000 distinct CDR3 sequences, with roughly 20% occurring only once. This entry belongs to a study of blood T cells in healthy people across ages. The CDR3 consists of 15 residues. Per germline, CDR1 SGDLS and CDR2 YYNGEE. Trimming left V 0 bases short and J 6 bases short, with 13 bases between. Study findings and constraints: Strong correlation linked observed beta diversity and percent naive T cells.

This TCR was sampled from a man aged 65 to 79 in good health. Sequencing was carried out using blood. The chain has TRBV9 and TRBJ1-5, with D maybe TRBD1 (6 bases). The CDR3 DNA sequence: TGTGCCAGCAGCGTAGCCCCCACAGGGAGTCAGCCCCAGCATTTT. This codes for CASSVAPTGSQPQHF.